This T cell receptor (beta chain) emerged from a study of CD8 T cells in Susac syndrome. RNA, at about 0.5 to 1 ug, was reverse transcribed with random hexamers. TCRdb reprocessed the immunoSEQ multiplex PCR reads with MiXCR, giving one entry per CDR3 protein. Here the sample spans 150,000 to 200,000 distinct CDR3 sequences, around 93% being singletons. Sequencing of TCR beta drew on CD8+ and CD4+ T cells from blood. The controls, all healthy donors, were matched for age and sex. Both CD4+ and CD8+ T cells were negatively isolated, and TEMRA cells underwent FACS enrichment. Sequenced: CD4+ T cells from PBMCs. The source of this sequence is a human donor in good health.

The CDR3 DNA reads as TGTGCCAGCTCGGCGGGGGAGAACACCGGGGAGCTGTTTTTT. This encodes CASSAGENTGELFF. The chain is built from TRBV18 and TRBJ2-2; 7 bases are a match to TRBD2. The CDR3 consists of 14 residues. Germline CDR1 and CDR2: KGHSH and LQKENI. The trim removed 6 bases at V and 1 base at J, leaving 2 bases unmatched.